Presented here are 2 T cell receptor beta chains from one specimen sequenced in a study of blood T cells in healthy people across ages. Combining a sample-barcoded 5' primer with a J-beta primer mix, a second PCR ran for roughly 7 to 11 cycles. Each CDR3 protein is one row after TCRdb ran MiXCR on the 5' RACE reads. Seen here are 1.5 million to 2 million distinct CDR3 sequences, 28% observed once, and the top ten hold around 7.7%. The source material was blood. The receptors here all came from a woman aged 25 to 39 in good health.

The chain uses TRBV7-3 and TRBJ2-1; D ambiguous. The CDR3 extends over 15 amino acids. CDR1 and CDR2 from the germline V gene are SGHTA and FQGTGA. Trimming shortened V by 6 bases and J by 6 bases, and 18 bases separated the two germline ends. The CDR3 nucleotides are TGTGCCAGCAGGCTTAGCAATATCCCCACCAATGAGCAGTTCTTC. Its translation: CASRLSNIPTNEQFF.

V usage is TRBV5-6 and J usage is TRBJ2-1, with D unresolved. Trimming removed 3 bases from V and 5 bases from J, with 15 bases in between. The germline V gene has CDR1 SGHDT and CDR2 YYEEEE. The CDR3 has 15 amino acids. The CDR3 region is CASSSPELWNNEQFF. The CDR3 DNA follows: TGTGCCAGCAGCTCCCCTGAGCTCTGGAACAATGAGCAGTTCTTC.